This T cell receptor (beta chain) was identified during a study of cytomegalovirus exposure and HLA in healthy donors. Study-level findings and limits: Most TCR sequences were uncommon, yet certain public TCRs appeared in many donors. The Asian-associated ancestry cluster reportedly had fewer N-insertions than the roughly 670-donor mean in a later analysis.

Amplification used 60 Vbeta primers and 13 Jbeta primers. Original methodology: An analysis that came later counted 77 million or so unique TCR beta chains, roughly 11 million shared. Assay used: immunoSEQ multiplex PCR; TCRdb lists only in-frame clones, some missing. V, J and clone size derive from that table, while D and trimming were established from the DNA sequence. The sample lists around 190,000 clones; 79% were seen once. The CDR3 has 12 amino acids. With 6 bases removed from V and 5 bases from J, the gap between germline ends came to 11 bases. Germline CDR1 PRHDT, CDR2 FYEKMQ (reference sequence). With regard to this clone: Its antigen is not identified.

The sequence derives from a woman aged 25 to 45 in good health and CMV-seropositive. The specimen was PBMCs. The rearrangement joins TRBV13 to TRBJ2-7; D remains unclear. The CDR3 reads CASRLGPHEQYF. In nucleotides, the CDR3 is TGTGCCAGCAGGCTAGGCCCGCACGAGCAGTACTTC.